This T cell receptor (beta chain) was captured by sequencing in a study of Ad26.COV2.S vaccination and SARS-CoV-2 variants. Study in general: The vaccine Ad26.COV2.S was put into the muscle once, or twice with 56 days between.

The protocol was immunoSEQ multiplex PCR, while the TCRdb copy is restricted to in-frame clones and leaves out a portion. Counted here are more than 300,000 clones, about 86% occurring once; the ten biggest clones make up roughly 10%. The treatment was: around 19 received Ad26.COV2.S at low or high dose, single or two shots; several received placebo; per-sample allocation not given. Samples came from day 63 after the first vaccine or placebo injection. The vaccine antigen was prefusion-stabilized Wuhan SARS-CoV-2 spike. This clone has more than one count but fewer than ten. Its target is unknown. The study, taken as a whole, reports: Total T cell responses may have been underestimated by the TCR breadth and depth analyses.

The germline V gene has CDR1 SQVTM and CDR2 ANQGSEA. This CDR3 comprises 12 residues. Trimming removed 4 bases from V and 6 bases from J, with 13 bases in between. The V gene is TRBV29-1, the J gene TRBJ2-7; D remains ambiguous. Material: peripheral blood, obtained in a trial of Ad26.COV2.S vaccine versus placebo. The receptor's source is a person aged 18-65 years who received the Ad26.COV2.S COVID-19 vaccine or a placebo. Written as DNA, the CDR3 is TGCAGCGTTGTTGTCCCCTCCGCCGAGCAGTACTTC. As protein: CSVVVPSAEQYF.